The 4 T cell receptor beta chains listed next were all sequenced from one sample in a study of CDR3 diversity in severe acne. Via MiXCR, TCRdb re-called the PCR reads, giving one row per CDR3 protein. The sample has 90,000 or so distinct CDR3 sequences, about half seen once. Sequencing was carried out using blood. The receptor source for this set is a male donor in good health, serving as a control.

The chain couples TRBV5-6 to TRBJ2-7; D gene uncertain. Trimming cost V 1 base and J 2 bases, with 7 bases left between them. There are 13 residues in the CDR3. Germline CDR1 is SGHDT and CDR2 is YYEEEE. The CDR3 here is CASSLTATYEQYF. The CDR3 DNA reads TGTGCCAGCAGCTTGACGGCCACCTACGAGCAGTACTTC.

This clonotype was picked up a small number of times. V is TRBV12-3 or TRBV12-4 and J is TRBJ1-2; D is ambiguous. This CDR3 has 15 amino acids. Trimming removed 3 bases from V and 3 bases from J, with 14 bases in between. The chain's CDR3 is CASSFMETPHYGYTF. CDR3 nucleotide sequence: TGTGCCAGCAGTTTTATGGAGACACCCCACTATGGCTACACCTTC.

This clonotype is classed as medium-sized. This chain connects TRBV11-2 to TRBJ2-7; D possibly corresponds to TRBD2 (5 bases). The V gene's germline CDR1 is SGHAT and CDR2 FQNNGV. The CDR3 extends over 12 amino acids. Trimming took off 3 bases at V and 10 bases at J, with 13 bases between the two ends. Here the CDR3 reads CASSFSPSGQYF. In nucleotides, the CDR3 is TGTGCCAGCAGCTTCAGCCCTTCGGGACAGTACTTC.

V and J are TRBV18 and TRBJ2-7; TRBD1 agrees at 7 bases. CDR3 length: 13 amino acids. Germline V lookup: CDR1 KGHSH, CDR2 LQKENI. V trimming: 5 bases; J trimming: 4 bases; junction bases outside the gene matches: 5. CDR3 region: CASSTGTEYEQYF. The CDR3 DNA is TGTGCCAGCTCAACCGGGACAGAGTACGAGCAGTACTTC.